These 10 T cell receptor beta chains were all obtained from the same sample, sequenced in a study of Graves' ophthalmopathy and Graves' hyperthyroidism. Amplified material comprised TCR beta CDR3 regions derived from RNA transcripts. HTBI primers served in a first-round RT-PCR, which a second-round multiplex PCR followed. TCRdb re-analysed the multiplex PCR reads in MiXCR, keeping a single row per CDR3 protein. The data show a few hundred thousand distinct CDR3 sequences, over 20% seen once. Sequencing input: peripheral blood. The receptors derive from a woman aged 18-30 years with stable Graves' hyperthyroidism.

This clonotype was detected many times. This rearrangement joins TRBV20-1 to TRBJ2-7; 7 bases align to TRBD2. The germline V gene has CDR1 DFQATT and CDR2 SNEGSKA (reference sequence). This CDR3 has 12 residues. Trimming removed 6 bases from V and 6 bases from J; junction bases left unmatched: 8. The CDR3 is CSAPGGRGEQYF. In DNA, the CDR3 is TGCAGTGCCCCGGGAGGAAGAGGCGAGCAGTACTTC.

There are many counts of this clonotype. The rearrangement links TRBV30 to TRBJ1-2; no firm D call. In germline, CDR1 is GTSNPN, CDR2 SVGIG (reference sequence). The CDR3 consists of 14 residues. The germline V and J ends were trimmed by 4 bases and 3 bases, with 15 bases remaining between them. CDR3 sequence (DNA): TGTGCCTGGACCCCATGGGCAAGACACTATGGCTACACCTTC. It translates to CAWTPWARHYGYTF. The full variable domain, in which reference TRBV30 and TRBJ1-2 provide the parts outside the CDR3, is SQTIHQWPATLVQPVGSPLSLECTVEGTSNPNLYWYRQAAGRGLQLLFYSVGIGQISSEVPQNLSASRPQDRQFILSSKKLLLSDSGFYLCAWTPWARHYGYTFGSGTRLTVV.

This clonotype has a count of ten or more. This chain links TRBV6-5 with TRBJ2-7; D may be TRBD1 (5 bases). V was cut by 1 base and J by 4 bases, with 8 bases left in between. The germline V gene has CDR1 MNHEY and CDR2 SVGAGI. The CDR3 sequence is 13 residues long. The CDR3 bases are TGTGCCAGCAGTTACTGGCAGGGATACGAGCAGTACTTC. Encoded protein: CASSYWQGYEQYF.

This clonotype has ten or more counts. The chain has TRBV2 and TRBJ2-5; maybe TRBD1 (5 bases). The V end was cut by 3 bases, the J end by 5 bases, with 10 bases between. There are 13 residues in the CDR3. The germline gives CDR1 SNHLY, CDR2 FYNNEI. The DNA of the CDR3 is TGTGCCAGCAGTGACAGGGCTCGGGAGACCCAGTACTTC. Encoded protein: CASSDRARETQYF.

The sample holds many counts of this clonotype. The chain uses TRBV7-2 and TRBJ2-5, with 7 nucleotides matching TRBD2. V lost 1 base to trimming and J lost 4 bases; unmatched junction nucleotides: 3. CDR1 is SGHTA and CDR2 is FQGNSA in the germline V gene. This CDR3 has 14 amino acids. The CDR3 is CASSLGRGTETQYF. CDR3 sequence (DNA): TGTGCCAGCAGCTTAGGGCGGGGGACAGAGACCCAGTACTTC.

As to this clonotype: A much larger clone sits a single nucleotide away, making a read error possible. The J gene is TRBJ2-4, the V gene TRBV20-1; D is uncertain. Germline-derived CDR1 and CDR2 are DFQATT and SNEGSKA (reference sequence). This CDR3 spans 13 amino acids. This chain's CDR3 is CSARDHQRNIKYF. CDR3 coding DNA: TGCAGTGCTAGAGATCATCAGCGAAACATTAAGTACTTC.

This clonotype was recorded many times. The rearrangement links TRBV11-2 to TRBJ2-5; TRBD2 matches at 11 bases. Germline CDR1 reads SGHAT; CDR2 reads FQNNGV. J was trimmed by 1 base and V by 7 bases; bases with no gene match: 8. CDR3 length equals 16 residues. Written as DNA, the CDR3 is TGTGCCAGCAACGGCATGACTAGCGGGACCCAAGAGACCCAGTACTTC. Protein product: CASNGMTSGTQETQYF.

There are a few counts of this clonotype. V is TRBV20-1 and J is TRBJ2-2; no firm D call. The CDR3 runs 14 residues. Germline-derived CDR1 and CDR2 are DFQATT and SNEGSKA (reference sequence). V shed 3 bases and J shed 1 base, with 9 bases lying between them. The CDR3 DNA sequence: TGCAGTGCTAGCTCCGGTGGGAACACCGGGGAGCTGTTTTTT. Translating it yields CSASSGGNTGELFF.

The rearrangement uses TRBV12-5 and TRBJ1-1, with a possible D match to TRBD1 (5 bases). The germline V gene has CDR1 LGHNT and CDR2 FRNRAP. V gave up 5 bases and J gave up 3 bases, with 19 bases separating them. The CDR3 covers 16 residues. The CDR3: CASGRWDEAVDTEAFF. In DNA, the CDR3 is TGTGCTAGTGGTCGCTGGGACGAGGCGGTGGACACTGAAGCTTTCTTT.

This chain links TRBV2 with TRBJ2-7; D might be TRBD2 (5 bases). Trimming removed 6 bases from V and 5 bases from J, with 23 bases in between. Germline V gene lookup returns CDR1 SNHLY and CDR2 FYNNEI. This CDR3 comprises 16 residues. The CDR3 spells CASRSLPGLPSNEQYF. The DNA of the CDR3 is TGTGCCAGCAGATCCCTTCCTGGACTCCCATCGAACGAGCAGTACTTC. Combining the CDR3 with reference TRBV2 and TRBJ2-7 gives the whole variable domain EPEVTQTPSHQVTQMGQEVILRCVPISNHLYFYWYRQILGQKVEFLVSFYNNEISEKSEIFDDQFSVERPDGSNFTLKIRSTKLEDSAMYFCASRSLPGLPSNEQYFGPGTRLTVT.